The clone carrying this TCR beta chain appeared a few times. As yet, its antigen is unknown. This entry belongs to a study of cytomegalovirus exposure and HLA in healthy donors. Study-wide results and caveats: In a later analysis, a missense DCLRE1C variant was linked to TCR beta V- and J-gene trimming.

Amplification used 60 Vbeta primers and 13 Jbeta primers. The data were produced by immunoSEQ multiplex PCR, yet TCRdb's version contains in-frame clones alone and is incomplete. Among fewer than 250,000 clones, almost 80% were seen once, and the ten largest hold around 1.9%. Germline V CDR1 and CDR2: MDHEN, SYDVKM. The CDR3 sequence is 15 residues long. The V gene lost 3 bases and the J gene lost 0 bases, with 9 bases spanning the gap. The chain is built from TRBV28 and TRBJ1-3; unclear D gene. The clonotype was recovered from a male donor in good health and CMV-seronegative. The sample consisted of PBMCs. The CDR3 sequence is CASSFGGVSGNTIYF. CDR3 bases: TGTGCCAGCAGTTTTGGCGGTGTCTCTGGAAACACCATATATTTT. Using reference TRBV28 and TRBJ1-3 for the parts outside the CDR3, the full variable domain is DVKVTQSSRYLVKRTGEKVFLECVQDMDHENMFWYRQDPGLGLRLIYFSYDVKMKEKGDIPEGYSVSREKKERFSLILESASTNQTSMYLCASSFGGVSGNTIYFGEGSWLTVV.